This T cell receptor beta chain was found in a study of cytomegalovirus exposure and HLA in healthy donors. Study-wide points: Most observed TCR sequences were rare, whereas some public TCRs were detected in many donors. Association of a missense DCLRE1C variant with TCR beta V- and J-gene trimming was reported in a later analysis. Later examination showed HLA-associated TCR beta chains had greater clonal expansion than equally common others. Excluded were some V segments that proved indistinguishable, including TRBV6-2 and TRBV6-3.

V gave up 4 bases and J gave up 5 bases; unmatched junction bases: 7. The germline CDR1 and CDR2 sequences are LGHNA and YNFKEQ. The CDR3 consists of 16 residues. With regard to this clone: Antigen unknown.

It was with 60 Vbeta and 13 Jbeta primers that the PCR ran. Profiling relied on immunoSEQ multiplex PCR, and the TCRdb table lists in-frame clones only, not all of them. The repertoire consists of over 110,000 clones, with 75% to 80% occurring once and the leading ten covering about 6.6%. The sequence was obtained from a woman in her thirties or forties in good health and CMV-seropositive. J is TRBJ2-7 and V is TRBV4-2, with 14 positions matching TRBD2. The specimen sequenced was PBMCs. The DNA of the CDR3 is TGTGCCAGCAGCCCGGGACTAGCGGGAGTATATAACGAGCAGTACTTC. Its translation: CASSPGLAGVYNEQYF.